Listed below are T cell receptor beta chains from one sample, sequenced in a study of graft-versus-host responses after intestinal transplantation. These receptors lack a known antigen. Only in-frame clones appear in the TCRdb table, and some are missing; sequencing was by immunoSEQ multiplex PCR. The sample lists about 90,000 clones, about 94% occurring once. The sample was unstimulated CD4+ T cells sorted from spleen or lymph node cells, taken before transplant. The receptors come from a human donor who was the organ donor for an intestinal transplant. Each CDR3 is given with its conserved first and last residue.

TRBV7-9	CASSYTPGNTEAFF
TRBV5-8	CASSLLSLAGGDEQFF
TRBV4-1	CASSNHRVGTGELFF
TRBV29-1	CSARDSYNEQFF
TRBV7-2	CASSLYLKATNEKLFF
TRBV4-1	CASSHGVGGVSTEAFF
TRBV7-5	CVRSTDESGANVLTF
TRBV6-1	CASSDQGAAYEQYF
TRBV7-9	CASSGTGQSNQPQHF
TRBV4-3	CASQDLSGAREKLFF
TRBV11-2	CASSLENFVYGGGTGYTF
TRBV18	CASSPRGQAYNEQFF
TRBV6-1	CASSAYREPNTEAFF
TRBV11-2	CASSAAGGGRNEKLFF
TRBV27	CASRRNTAYGYTF
TRBV5-1	CASSLAPQGEGEKLFF
TRBV2	CASDGQGANTGELFF
TRBV15	CATSRSRTEQFF